Listed here is a single TCR beta chain. Its target is not known. The sample is drawn from a study of T cells in Graves' hyperthyroidism and ophthalmopathy. Study summary: At the time of initial diagnosis and before any treatment, peripheral blood was collected. Study-wide points: Blood also held most thyroid clonotypes expanded beyond 0.001.

Amplification of TCR beta CDR3 regions was performed using RNA transcripts as template. The TCR CDR3 was amplified in a first-round RT-PCR using the HTBI primer set. MiXCR, run by TCRdb on the multiplex PCR reads, gives a single entry per CDR3 protein. The sample lists a few hundred thousand distinct CDR3 sequences, 15% to 20% occurring once. CDR1 is LGHDT, CDR2 YNNKEL, per germline (reference sequence). With V trimmed by 5 bases and J by 13 bases, 5 bases remained unmatched. There are 12 residues in the CDR3. An absence of ophthalmopathy progression within 18 months meant stable Graves' hyperthyroidism. Hyperthyroidism patients were newly diagnosed, had disease duration under 2 months, and were aged 18 to 65 years.

The chain combines TRBV3-1 with TRBJ2-1; 10 bases fit TRBD2. Material: blood. This clonotype was sampled from a woman aged 45-65 years with Graves' hyperthyroidism. The CDR3 protein is CASSNLAGDQFF. The CDR3 region has the DNA TGTGCCAGCAGCAACCTAGCGGGAGACCAGTTCTTC.